The 21 T cell receptor beta chains presented below share a single source sample, sequenced in a study of blood T cell repertoires in COVID-19. Profiled with immunoSEQ multiplex PCR; TCRdb holds only in-frame clones, not every one. The sample consists of about 270,000 clones, approximately 90% of them appearing once. Sequencing was done on a sample of PBMCs or T cells enriched from blood (not recorded which). All receptors derive from a young woman who had recovered from COVID-19.

The V gene is TRBV27, the J gene TRBJ1-2; D gene unclear. CDR1 is MNHEY, CDR2 SMNVEV, per germline (reference sequence). The CDR3 spans 15 residues. V was pared by 4 bases and J by 3 bases, with 15 bases between. The CDR3 loop reads CASSSLTHSDYGYTF. The CDR3 nucleotides are TGTGCCAGCAGTTCCCTAACTCACTCGGACTATGGCTACACCTTC.

The rearrangement uses TRBV7-9 and TRBJ2-7; D possibly corresponds to TRBD1 (6 bases). This CDR3 has 15 residues. V was trimmed by 6 bases and J by 0 bases, leaving 15 bases between them. The germline CDR1 and CDR2 sequences are SEHNR and FQNEAQ (reference sequence). CDR3 region: CASSSGTPSSYEQYF. The CDR3, as DNA: TGTGCCAGCAGTTCCGGGACACCCAGCTCCTACGAGCAGTACTTC.

This clone appeared a single time. This sequence joins TRBV5-1 and TRBJ2-1, with 9 positions matching TRBD2. Germline CDR1 and CDR2: SGHRS and YFSETQ. The J segment lost 5 bases and the V segment lost 1 base, leaving 4 bases of the junction unmatched. The CDR3 is 15 residues long. For the CDR3, the DNA is TGCGCCAGCAGCTTGAGCGGGGGGTTCCACAATGAGCAGTTCTTC. Amino acid sequence: CASSLSGGFHNEQFF.

This clone was observed a single time. This sequence joins TRBV4-1 and TRBJ2-7; 9 bases agree with TRBD2. This CDR3 has 16 amino acids. Germline V gene lookup returns CDR1 MGHRA and CDR2 YSYEKL. V was pared by 0 bases and J by 2 bases, with 5 bases of the junction left unmatched. Here the CDR3 reads CASSQERRGGPYEQYF. CDR3 coding DNA: TGCGCCAGCAGCCAAGAACGGCGGGGGGGCCCCTACGAGCAGTACTTC.

This clone occurred once. V and J are TRBV7-9 and TRBJ2-3; TRBD1 matches at 7 bases. Germline values: CDR1 SEHNR, CDR2 FQNEAQ (reference sequence). J was trimmed by 6 bases and V by 6 bases; bases with no gene match: 9. This CDR3 contains 14 residues. The CDR3 DNA is TGTGCCAGCAGTCTCCCTATGACAGGGGATACGCAGTATTTT. Its translation: CASSLPMTGDTQYF.

The V gene is TRBV27, the J gene TRBJ2-1, with 7 nucleotides matching TRBD1. CDR1 MNHEY and CDR2 SMNVEV come from the germline V gene (reference sequence). The CDR3 runs 14 residues. Trimming took 7 bases from V and 5 from J; bases not matched to a gene: 8. CDR3: CASKPYDRDNEQFF. CDR3 nucleotide sequence: TGTGCCAGCAAACCTTATGACAGGGACAATGAGCAGTTCTTC.

V usage is TRBV24-1 and J usage is TRBJ1-2; perhaps TRBD1 as D (6 bases). Trimming removed 3 bases at V and 9 bases at J, with 13 bases between. CDR1 and CDR2 from the germline V gene are KGHDR and SFDVKD. This CDR3 is built from 13 residues. CDR3 amino acids: CATSDPGTSSYTF. The DNA of the CDR3 is TGTGCCACCAGTGATCCCGGGACATCGAGCTACACCTTC.

The V and J genes are TRBV29-1 and TRBJ2-3; 9 nucleotides agree with TRBD2. This CDR3 is 15 amino acids long. Germline V gives CDR1 SQVTM, CDR2 ANQGSEA. The CDR3 DNA reads as TGCACCGTAATGAGCGGGGGGCAGAGCACAGATACGCAGTATTTT. It is translated as CTVMSGGQSTDTQYF.

This clone was recorded once. CDR3 protein: CASSQGNRGSGAYGYTF. Here the CDR3 DNA reads TGTGCCAGCAGCCAAGGGAACAGGGGCAGTGGGGCCTATGGCTACACCTTC. The chain links TRBV3-1 (or the pseudogene TRBV3-2) to TRBJ1-2, with 7 bases matching TRBD1. J gave up 4 bases and V 1 base, and 12 bases lay outside the gene matches. The CDR3 is 17 amino acids. Germline-derived CDR1 and CDR2 are LGHDT and YNNKEL (reference sequence).

The chain's CDR3 is CASSTGVNYGYTF. The DNA of the CDR3 is TGTGCCAGCAGTACAGGAGTTAACTATGGCTACACCTTC. The V gene is TRBV6-5, the J gene TRBJ1-2, with TRBD1 as a possible D gene (5 bases). CDR3 size: 13 residues. CDR1 and CDR2 (germline): MNHEY, SVGAGI. V was trimmed by 5 bases and J by 1 base, leaving 8 bases between them.

V gene TRBV5-1 combines with J gene TRBJ1-4; 8 nucleotides line up with TRBD1. Germline values: CDR1 SGHRS, CDR2 YFSETQ. The CDR3 has 14 residues. J gave up 8 bases and V 1 base, and 4 bases lay outside the gene matches. CDR3 bases: TGCGCCAGCAGCTTGCAGGGGGCGCCGGAAAAACTGTTTTTT. It specifies CASSLQGAPEKLFF.

This chain connects TRBV18 to TRBJ1-2; possibly TRBD1 for D (5 bases). In germline, CDR1 is KGHSH, CDR2 LQKENI. This CDR3 is built from 14 residues. V lost 0 bases and J lost 4, with 9 bases in between. This chain's CDR3 is CASSPPTGPYGYTF. In DNA, the CDR3 is TGTGCCAGCTCACCACCTACAGGCCCCTATGGCTACACCTTC.

The J gene is TRBJ2-7, the V gene TRBV13, with no clear D. The V end was cut by 0 bases, the J end by 4 bases, with 13 bases between. The CDR3 contains 15 residues. Germline V gene lookup returns CDR1 PRHDT and CDR2 FYEKMQ (reference sequence). The CDR3 protein is CASSLGPVTEYEQYF. CDR3 nucleotides: TGTGCCAGCAGCTTAGGCCCCGTTACAGAGTACGAGCAGTACTTC.

The J gene is TRBJ2-1, the V gene TRBV9, with a tentative D call TRBD1 (5 bases). The CDR3 covers 14 residues. The V and J ends lost 3 bases and 8 bases respectively, with 15 bases between them. Per the germline V gene, CDR1 is SGDLS and CDR2 is YYNGEE. DNA for the CDR3: TGTGCCAGCAGCGGCGGTAGGGGTATCGATGAGCAGTTCTTC. Amino acids: CASSGGRGIDEQFF.

The chain's CDR3 is CASSLSGARSSYNEQFF. The CDR3 region has the DNA TGTGCCAGCAGTTTATCGGGTGCGAGGAGCTCCTACAATGAGCAGTTCTTC. The chain joins TRBV27 to TRBJ2-1; no clear D. V was trimmed by 0 bases and J by 0 bases, leaving 12 bases between them. There are 17 residues in the CDR3. The germline V gene has CDR1 MNHEY and CDR2 SMNVEV (reference sequence).

This clone was seen once. The rearrangement links TRBV12-3 or TRBV12-4 to TRBJ2-7; D gene ambiguous. The CDR3 is 12 residues long. Between the trimmed V and J ends, which lost 3 bases and 6 bases, there was a span of 9 bases. The CDR3 DNA is TGTGCCAGCAGTTTTTTGGCTAGCGAGCAGTACTTC. Translation: CASSFLASEQYF.

The chain is built from TRBV2 and TRBJ1-5; 7 bases line up with TRBD1. The junction had 5 bases not matched to a gene; V was cut back by 3 bases and J by 0 bases. This CDR3 has 16 residues. The V gene's germline CDR1 is SNHLY and CDR2 FYNNEI. DNA for the CDR3: TGTGCCAGCAGTGAGGGACAGAGCTATAGCAATCAGCCCCAGCATTTT. This translates into CASSEGQSYSNQPQHF.

The J gene is TRBJ2-7, the V gene TRBV16; TRBD1 matches 8 bases. Germline V gene lookup returns CDR1 KGHSY and CDR2 FQNENV. V lost 0 bases and J lost 7; bases outside the gene matches: 5. This CDR3 region has 14 residues. The CDR3 DNA reads as TGTGCCAGCAGCCAATCCCAGGGGGCAGGGGAGCAGTACTTC. Amino acids: CASSQSQGAGEQYF.

V usage is TRBV4-1 and J usage is TRBJ2-2; D is perhaps TRBD1 (5 bases). Trimming removed 0 bases at V and 4 bases at J, with 12 bases between. The CDR3 is made up of 16 amino acids. Germline lookup yields CDR1 MGHRA and CDR2 YSYEKL. As DNA, the CDR3 is TGCGCCAGCAGCCAAGAGGGGCGCCCGGGCACCGGGGAGCTGTTTTTT. This gives the protein CASSQEGRPGTGELFF.

The chain links TRBV27 to TRBJ1-2; perhaps TRBD1 as D (5 bases). CDR1 MNHEY and CDR2 SMNVEV come from the germline V gene (reference sequence). This CDR3 contains 13 residues. The V gene lost 5 bases and the J gene lost 4 bases, with 11 bases spanning the gap. CDR3 residues: CASSPGRVYGYTF. CDR3 sequence (DNA): TGTGCCAGCAGTCCCGGCAGGGTCTATGGCTACACCTTC.

CDR3 coding DNA: TGTGCCAGCAGTCCCCGGGAAGGCACTGAAGCTTTCTTT. Translating it yields CASSPREGTEAFF. This rearrangement joins TRBV2 to TRBJ1-1, with D unclear. Germline CDR1 and CDR2: SNHLY and FYNNEI. The CDR3 is 13 residues long. V was shortened by 5 bases and J by 4 bases, with 11 bases between the two germline ends.